This T cell receptor (beta chain) originates from a study of T cells in tumors after PD-1 blockade. Study in general: Prior checkpoint blockade, systemic immunosuppressant use, or anti-cancer therapy within 4 weeks excluded patients. Some patients also took daily vismodegib 150 mg during anti-PD-1 treatment. Study findings and constraints: Blood contained about 44% of the tumor's TCR clonotypes.

Generated by immunoSEQ multiplex PCR, the TCRdb table keeps only in-frame clones and is missing some. Among tens of thousands of clones, more than 60% were seen once, and the ten largest hold 8.5% to 9%. This clone was recorded a few times. Its antigen is undetermined. Germline CDR1 and CDR2: SQVTM and ANQGSEA. This CDR3 has 12 amino acids. Between the trimmed V and J ends, which lost 7 bases and 5 bases, there was a span of 14 bases. Template: tumor biopsy or peripheral blood genomic DNA, roughly 550-6,500 ng per sample. The TCR originated in a human donor with advanced basal cell or squamous cell carcinoma (not recorded which). Here the sequenced sample was PBMCs, taken before anti-PD-1 therapy. V gene TRBV29-1 combines with J gene TRBJ1-2; D is unresolved. CDR3 amino acids: CSAGSGGYGYTF. CDR3 DNA sequence: TGCAGCGCGGGGTCGGGCGGGTATGGCTACACCTTC.